Below, one T cell receptor (beta chain) is given with its context. The antigen is not known. The sample originates from a study of CD8+ T cells in alopecia areata. Per the germline V gene, CDR1 is SQVTM and CDR2 is ANQGSEA. V was pared by 5 bases and J by 6 bases, with 10 bases between. This CDR3 has 11 amino acids. Study results and caveats: Scalp sample sequencing also detects resident alphabeta T cells of normal skin.

Isolated RNA was reverse transcribed into cDNA used as the sequencing template. Data came from immunoSEQ multiplex PCR; TCRdb stores just in-frame clones and leaves some out. The sample has roughly 150,000 clones, 50% to 60% seen once. The clonotype was recovered from a human donor in good health. Sequencing used CD4+ T cells sorted from blood. The chain is built from TRBV29-1 and TRBJ2-5; D is ambiguous. CDR3 nucleotides: TGCAGCGTTTCATTCGGGCAGACCCAGTACTTC. This sequence encodes CSVSFGQTQYF.